Below are 18 T cell receptor beta chains sequenced from a single sample in a study of blood T cell repertoires in COVID-19. TCRdb's copy holds only in-frame clones and misses some; the assay was immunoSEQ multiplex PCR. The sample holds about 200,000 clones, 65% to 90% seen once. The sample comprised PBMCs or T cells enriched from blood (not recorded which). Receptors originate from a woman between 35 and 50 years old with acute COVID-19.

The genes are TRBV6-1 and TRBJ1-5; D is perhaps TRBD1 (6 bases). There are 15 residues in the CDR3. Germline V gene sequence: CDR1 MNHNS, CDR2 SASEGT. V shed 2 bases and J shed 2 bases, with 10 bases lying between them. The CDR3 DNA follows: TGTGCCAGCAGTGAATCCCGGACAGGCAATCAGCCCCAGCATTTT. Translation gives CASSESRTGNQPQHF.

The chain combines TRBV19 with TRBJ1-2; D uncertain. The length of the CDR3 is 15 residues. Trimming shortened V by 1 base and J by 5 bases, and 14 bases separated the two germline ends. Germline V gene lookup returns CDR1 LNHDA and CDR2 SQIVND (reference sequence). This CDR3 is CASSIGTRSGYGYTF. In DNA, the CDR3 is TGTGCCAGTAGTATAGGGACCCGGAGCGGTTATGGCTACACCTTC.

The rearrangement joins TRBV27 to TRBJ1-1; D uncertain. CDR1 is MNHEY and CDR2 is SMNVEV in the germline V gene (reference sequence). The CDR3 extends over 13 amino acids. V lost 5 bases, J lost 1 base, and 8 bases lay in between. DNA for the CDR3: TGTGCCAGCAGTCCGTACAGGAACACTGAAGCTTTCTTT. As protein: CASSPYRNTEAFF.

V is TRBV29-1 and J is TRBJ2-7; 10 bases are a match to TRBD2. Per germline, CDR1 SQVTM and CDR2 ANQGSEA. V shed 4 bases, J shed 6 bases, and the junction held 9 bases outside the gene matches. The CDR3 length is 14 residues. CDR3 sequence (DNA): TGCAGCGTTGTAGCGGGAGGATTAAGTGGCGAGCAGTACTTC. It yields the protein CSVVAGGLSGEQYF.

This sequence joins TRBV29-1 and TRBJ2-3, with 12 bases matching TRBD2. Germline CDR1 is SQVTM and CDR2 is ANQGSEA. J was trimmed by 4 bases and V by 1 base; bases with no gene match: 0. The CDR3 totals 14 residues. The CDR3: CSVEGLAGADTQYF. The CDR3 DNA sequence: TGCAGCGTTGAAGGACTAGCGGGAGCAGATACGCAGTATTTT.

This chain's CDR3 is CASTLVGAGVVETQYF. CDR3 nucleotide sequence: TGTGCCAGCACCCTAGTGGGAGCGGGAGTGGTGGAGACCCAGTACTTC. V is TRBV3-1 (or the pseudogene TRBV3-2) and J is TRBJ2-5; 8 bases line up with TRBD2. The trim removed 7 bases at V and 5 bases at J, leaving 15 bases unmatched. Germline V gene sequence: CDR1 LGHDT, CDR2 YNNKEL (reference sequence). This CDR3 is 16 amino acids long.

The chain links TRBV4-1 to TRBJ1-5; D unclear. CDR1 MGHRA and CDR2 YSYEKL come from the germline V gene. The V gene lost 2 bases and the J gene lost 6 bases, with 11 bases spanning the gap. This CDR3 is built from 14 residues. The CDR3 here is CASSQPGGGQPQHF. CDR3 bases: TGCGCCAGCAGCCAACCTGGTGGAGGTCAGCCCCAGCATTTT.

The rearrangement joins TRBV12-2 to TRBJ2-3; whether TRBD1, the table's D call, matches the DNA was not checked. TRBV12-2 represents a pseudogene. This CDR3 is 16 amino acids long. Here the CDR3 reads CASRYPPGHSTDTQYF. In nucleotides, the CDR3 is TGTGCAAGTCGTTACCCCCCAGGCCATAGCACAGATACGCAGTATTTT.

This clone was detected once. The chain recombines TRBV2 with TRBJ2-5; D perhaps matches TRBD2 (5 bases). Trimming shortened V by 5 bases and J by 5 bases, and 9 bases separated the two germline ends. Germline V gene lookup returns CDR1 SNHLY and CDR2 FYNNEI. This CDR3 region has 12 residues. CDR3 region: CASSTRGETQYF. CDR3 bases: TGTGCCAGCAGTACCCGAGGGGAGACCCAGTACTTC.

The chain couples TRBV4-2 to TRBJ2-1; 8 bases fit TRBD2. CDR3 length equals 15 residues. Germline V gives CDR1 LGHNA, CDR2 YNFKEQ. J lost 0 bases, V lost 7 bases, and 5 bases had no gene match. The CDR3 DNA sequence: TGTGCCAGCACCCCCGGGGGGGGCTCCTACAATGAGCAGTTCTTC. Translation gives CASTPGGGSYNEQFF.

This sequence joins TRBV28 and TRBJ2-5, with 9 nucleotides matching TRBD2. Germline V CDR1 and CDR2: MDHEN, SYDVKM. The CDR3 consists of 18 residues. Trimming removed 3 bases from V and 2 bases from J; junction bases left unmatched: 13. The CDR3 DNA reads TGTGCCAGCAGTTTGCCCACCACGAGACTAGCGGATCAAGAGACCCAGTACTTC. It specifies CASSLPTTRLADQETQYF.

The chain employs TRBV28 and TRBJ2-1, with 8 bases that match TRBD2. This CDR3 region has 14 residues. The J segment lost 3 bases and the V segment lost 4 bases, leaving 2 bases of the junction unmatched. Germline assignment: CDR1 MDHEN and CDR2 SYDVKM. CDR3 nucleotide sequence: TGTGCCAGCAGTTCGGGACTAGGCTACAATGAGCAGTTCTTC. Its translation is CASSSGLGYNEQFF.

This clone turned up a few times. The rearrangement links TRBV11-3 to TRBJ1-1; 8 bases map to TRBD1. Trimming at V came to 4 bases and at J to 4 bases, leaving 8 bases not matched to a gene. This CDR3 is 15 amino acids long. Germline CDR1 reads SGHNT; CDR2 reads YENEEA. The CDR3 spells CASSSRQGKVTEAFF. CDR3 DNA: TGTGCCAGCAGCTCGAGACAGGGGAAGGTCACTGAAGCTTTCTTT.

This clone was seen once. In DNA form, the CDR3 reads TGTGCCAGCAGCTTACAGAGCGTCACTGAAGCTTTCTTT. Its protein is CASSLQSVTEAFF. V and J are TRBV7-2 and TRBJ1-1; no reliable D call. In germline, CDR1 is SGHTA, CDR2 FQGNSA. The CDR3 loop spans 13 amino acids. Between the trimmed V and J ends, which lost 2 bases and 4 bases, there was a span of 8 bases.

V and J are TRBV27 and TRBJ1-1; D call uncertain. The V and J ends lost 5 bases and 11 bases respectively, with 15 bases between them. Germline CDR1 reads MNHEY; CDR2 reads SMNVEV (reference sequence). The length of the CDR3 is 12 residues. The chain's CDR3 is CASSTTSERAFF. The CDR3 DNA follows: TGTGCCAGCAGTACTACGTCGGAGAGGGCTTTCTTT.

The chain carries TRBV7-2 and TRBJ1-6; D unclear. Germline assignment: CDR1 SGHTA and CDR2 FQGNSA. The CDR3 spans 15 residues. The ends were cut back, 4 bases at V and 0 bases at J, with 7 bases in the middle. For the CDR3, the DNA is TGTGCCAGCAGCTGGAGGCCCTCCTATAATTCACCCCTCCACTTT. Residues: CASSWRPSYNSPLHF.

This chain uses TRBV18 with TRBJ2-2, with TRBD1 matching over 9 bases. Germline lookup yields CDR1 KGHSH and CDR2 LQKENI. Trimming cost V 6 bases and J 0 bases; bases outside gene matches: 11. The CDR3 is 18 amino acids. The DNA for the CDR3 is TGTGCCAGCTCCCCCGGCTGGGGACAGGGCGCGAACACCGGGGAGCTGTTTTTT. This translates into CASSPGWGQGANTGELFF.

The chain couples TRBV7-9 to TRBJ1-5, with TRBD1 identical over 9 bases. This CDR3 region has 16 residues. V shed 4 bases and J 3 bases; nucleotides not matched to a gene: 7. Germline loops: CDR1 SEHNR, CDR2 FQNEAQ (reference sequence). The CDR3 loop is CASSSSQGANNQPQHF. CDR3 bases: TGTGCCAGCAGCTCCTCACAGGGGGCTAACAATCAGCCCCAGCATTTT.